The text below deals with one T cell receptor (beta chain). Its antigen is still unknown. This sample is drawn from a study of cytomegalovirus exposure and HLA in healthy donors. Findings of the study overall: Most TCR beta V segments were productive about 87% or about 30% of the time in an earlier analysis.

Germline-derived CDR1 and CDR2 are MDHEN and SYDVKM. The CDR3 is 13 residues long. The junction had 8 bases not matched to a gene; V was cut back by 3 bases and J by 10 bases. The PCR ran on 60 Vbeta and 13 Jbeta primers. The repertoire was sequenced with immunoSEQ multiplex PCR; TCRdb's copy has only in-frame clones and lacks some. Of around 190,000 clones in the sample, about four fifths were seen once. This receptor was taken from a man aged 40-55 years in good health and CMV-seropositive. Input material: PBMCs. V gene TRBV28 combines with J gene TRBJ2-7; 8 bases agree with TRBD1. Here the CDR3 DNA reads TGTGCCAGCAGTTTCTCGGACAGGGAGGAACAGTACTTC. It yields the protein CASSFSDREEQYF.